A selection of T cell receptor beta chains follows, all from one sample in a study of CD8+ T cells in alopecia areata. This table comes from immunoSEQ multiplex PCR, and its TCRdb copy is limited to in-frame clones, with some not included. The profile shows approximately 280,000 clones, about three fifths of them singletons. The input for sequencing was CD4+ T cells sorted from blood, taken at week 24, from a patient treated with tofacitinib. These receptors were collected from a human donor with alopecia areata. The CDR3 runs from the conserved cysteine through the conserved F or W. Each record gives: J gene, V gene, CDR3 protein.

TRBJ2-1,TRBV5-6,CASSNPDWYSSYNEQFF
TRBJ2-1,TRBV5-6,CASSLAGRGTNNEQFF
TRBJ2-7,TRBV29-1,CSAEGQGAEQYF
TRBJ1-1,TRBV6-5,CASSYSKSNTEAFF
TRBJ2-4,TRBV29-1,CSVWSWGVGSAKNIQYF
TRBJ2-3,TRBV6-5,CASSFPPPGGTQYF
TRBJ2-3,TRBV27,CASSQSTDTQYF
TRBJ2-7,TRBV30,CAWSVNPYEQYF
TRBJ2-5,TRBV7-2,CASSFRGETQYF
TRBJ2-3,TRBV29-1,CSVVAPGADTQYF
TRBJ2-7,TRBV15,CATSRRQELEQYF
TRBJ1-5,TRBV29-1,CSVEDSNQPQHF
TRBJ1-2,TRBV9,CASSVVPGGRSLDGYTF
TRBJ1-5,TRBV30,CAWGRDLNQPQHF
TRBJ2-3,TRBV6-5,CASSYQTDYYTQYF
TRBJ1-1,TRBV30,CAWSAWGRAAEAFF
TRBJ2-6,TRBV25-1,CASSRPVAAGANVLTF
TRBJ1-6,TRBV28,CASSFPAGGLNSPLHF
TRBJ1-2,TRBV2,CASTGLYGYTF
TRBJ2-7,TRBV6-5,CASRVLSRPYEQYF
TRBJ2-3,TRBV7-9,CASSLSADTQYF
TRBJ2-5,TRBV6-5,CASRAGGVMETQYF
TRBJ2-1,TRBV5-1,CASSLGSGGTNEQFF
TRBJ2-1,TRBV29-1,CSVDSWQTFDNEQFF
TRBJ2-2,TRBV7-9,CASSSPPARGQGRTGELFF
TRBJ2-3,TRBV30,CAWSSQRGLFDRSTDTQYF
TRBJ2-5,TRBV27,CASSRVPRLASQETQYF
TRBJ2-3,TRBV29-1,CSHKGTDTQYF
TRBJ1-1,TRBV30,CAWSVLWGGEAFF
TRBJ2-5,TRBV6-9,CASMVSQETQYF
TRBJ2-7,TRBV5-1,CASSLRDEQYF
TRBJ1-2,TRBV30,CAWSLIHGYTF
TRBJ2-1,TRBV6-5,CASSYDSGNNEQFF
TRBJ2-5,TRBV30,CAWGNREETQYF
TRBJ2-3,TRBV6-5,CASSYPGGRSDTQYF
TRBJ2-5,TRBV7-2,CASSLRGALRETQYF
TRBJ1-6,TRBV2,CASFAGSTNSPLHF
TRBJ2-1,TRBV5-4,CASSSGDRVNGEQFF
TRBJ2-5,TRBV4-2,CASSLGQGDETQYF
TRBJ1-2,TRBV5-4,CASSLPDRPNYGYTF
TRBJ1-2,TRBV5-1,CASSLDRALGYTF
TRBJ2-2,TRBV5-1,CASSPAQGAGELFF
TRBJ2-2,TRBV30,CAWSVRRVTGELFF
TRBJ2-3,TRBV2,CASSVRDYADTQYF
TRBJ2-1,TRBV29-1,CSVWTGGEQFF